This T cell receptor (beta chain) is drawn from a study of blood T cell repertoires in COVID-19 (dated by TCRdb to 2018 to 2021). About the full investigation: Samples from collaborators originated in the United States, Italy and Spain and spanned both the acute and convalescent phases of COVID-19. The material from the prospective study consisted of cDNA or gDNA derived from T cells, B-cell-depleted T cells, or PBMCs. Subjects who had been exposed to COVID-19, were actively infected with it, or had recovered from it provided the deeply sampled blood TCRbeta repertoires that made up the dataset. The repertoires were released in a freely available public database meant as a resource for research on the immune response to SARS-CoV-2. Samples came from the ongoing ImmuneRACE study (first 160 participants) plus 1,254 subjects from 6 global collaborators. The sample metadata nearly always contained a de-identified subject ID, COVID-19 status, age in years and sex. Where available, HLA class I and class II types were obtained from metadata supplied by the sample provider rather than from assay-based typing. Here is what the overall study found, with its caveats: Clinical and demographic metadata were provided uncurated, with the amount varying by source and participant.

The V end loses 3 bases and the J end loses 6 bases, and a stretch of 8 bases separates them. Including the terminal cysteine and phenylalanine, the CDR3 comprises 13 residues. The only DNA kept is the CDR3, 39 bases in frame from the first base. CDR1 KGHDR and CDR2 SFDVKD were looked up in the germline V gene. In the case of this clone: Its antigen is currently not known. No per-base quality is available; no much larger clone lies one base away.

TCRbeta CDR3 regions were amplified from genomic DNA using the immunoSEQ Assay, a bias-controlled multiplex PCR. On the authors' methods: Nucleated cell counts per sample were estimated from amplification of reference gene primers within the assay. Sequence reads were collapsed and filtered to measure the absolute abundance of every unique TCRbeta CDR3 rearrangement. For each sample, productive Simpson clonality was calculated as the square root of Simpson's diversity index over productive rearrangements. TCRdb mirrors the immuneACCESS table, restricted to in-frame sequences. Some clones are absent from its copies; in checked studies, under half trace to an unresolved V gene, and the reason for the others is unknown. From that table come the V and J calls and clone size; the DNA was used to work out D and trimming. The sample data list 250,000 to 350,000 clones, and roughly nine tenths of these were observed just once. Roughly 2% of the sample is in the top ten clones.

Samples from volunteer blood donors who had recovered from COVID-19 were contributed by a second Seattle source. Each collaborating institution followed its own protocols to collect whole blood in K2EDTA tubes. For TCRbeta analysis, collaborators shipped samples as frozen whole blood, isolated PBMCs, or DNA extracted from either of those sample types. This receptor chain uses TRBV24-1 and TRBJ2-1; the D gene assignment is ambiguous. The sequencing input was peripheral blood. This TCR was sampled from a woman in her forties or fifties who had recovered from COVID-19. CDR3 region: CATSDPPGNEQFF. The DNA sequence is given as TGTGCCACCAGTGATCCCCCGGGCAATGAGCAGTTCTTC.